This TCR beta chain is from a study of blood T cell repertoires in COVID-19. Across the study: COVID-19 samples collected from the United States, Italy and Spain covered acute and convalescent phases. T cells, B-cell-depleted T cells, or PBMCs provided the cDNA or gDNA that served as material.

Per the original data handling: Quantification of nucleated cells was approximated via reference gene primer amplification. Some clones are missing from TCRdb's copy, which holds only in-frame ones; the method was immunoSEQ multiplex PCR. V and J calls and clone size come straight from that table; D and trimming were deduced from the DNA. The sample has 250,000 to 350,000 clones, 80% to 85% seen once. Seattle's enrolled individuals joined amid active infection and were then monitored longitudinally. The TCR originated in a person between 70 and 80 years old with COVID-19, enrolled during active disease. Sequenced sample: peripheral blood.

The DNA of the CDR3 is TGTGCCAGCAGCAAGCGGGAGTTTATAGCCAAAAACATTCAGTACTTC. This sequence encodes CASSKREFIAKNIQYF. J is TRBJ2-4 and V is TRBV7-9, with TRBD2 matching 8 bases. Germline loops: CDR1 SEHNR, CDR2 FQNEAQ (reference sequence). V trimming: 5 bases; J trimming: 0 bases; junction bases outside the gene matches: 6. This CDR3 has 16 amino acids.